This entry lists 5 T cell receptor beta chains sequenced from one sample in a study of cytomegalovirus exposure and HLA in healthy donors. Vbeta (60) and Jbeta (13) primers were used in the PCR. Method: immunoSEQ multiplex PCR; TCRdb's copy keeps in-frame clones and lacks some. Among fewer than 250,000 clones, over 65% were seen once, and the ten largest hold 0.63%. Input material: PBMCs. The receptors stem from a man between 18 and 29 years old in good health and CMV-seronegative.

The chain is built from TRBV30 and TRBJ1-5, with TRBD1 as a possible D gene (6 bases). CDR3 size: 12 residues. The germline V gene has CDR1 GTSNPN and CDR2 SVGIG (reference sequence). V gave up 2 bases and J gave up 7 bases, with 9 bases separating them. The CDR3 DNA is TGTGCCTGGAGTCACAGGGCGCAGCCCCAGCATTTT. It codes for CAWSHRAQPQHF.

This chain links TRBV4-1 with TRBJ2-1; perhaps TRBD2 as D (5 bases). CDR1 is MGHRA and CDR2 is YSYEKL in the germline V gene. V was cut by 1 base and J by 7 bases, with 8 bases left in between. This CDR3 has 13 residues. This CDR3 reads CASSQGTRNEQFF. DNA of the CDR3: TGCGCCAGCAGCCAAGGAACTAGGAATGAGCAGTTCTTC.

The chain employs TRBV5-1 and TRBJ1-2; D is possibly TRBD1 (6 bases). The CDR3 loop spans 15 amino acids. With 4 bases removed from V and 3 bases from J, the gap between germline ends came to 16 bases. Per germline, CDR1 SGHRS and CDR2 YFSETQ. The CDR3: CASSPGGGDYYGYTF. For the CDR3, the DNA is TGCGCCAGCAGCCCCGGAGGGGGGGACTACTATGGCTACACCTTC.

The rearrangement links TRBV15 to TRBJ2-7, with a weak D call TRBD1 (6 bases). CDR1 LNHNV and CDR2 YYDKDF come from the germline V gene (reference sequence). The CDR3 runs to 13 residues. The germline V and J ends were trimmed by 2 bases and 3 bases, with 8 bases remaining between them. In DNA form, the CDR3 reads TGTGCCACCAGCAGACGACAGGACTACGAGCAGTACTTC. Protein: CATSRRQDYEQYF.

The rearrangement joins TRBV5-6 to TRBJ1-4, with 7 bases fitting TRBD1. The CDR3 consists of 15 residues. Per germline, CDR1 SGHDT and CDR2 YYEEEE. With 5 bases clipped from V and 4 bases from J, the junction kept 8 bases outside the gene matches. In DNA form, the CDR3 reads TGTGCCAGCAGGGAAAGGGACAGCTTTAATGAAAAACTGTTTTTT. Its translation: CASRERDSFNEKLFF.